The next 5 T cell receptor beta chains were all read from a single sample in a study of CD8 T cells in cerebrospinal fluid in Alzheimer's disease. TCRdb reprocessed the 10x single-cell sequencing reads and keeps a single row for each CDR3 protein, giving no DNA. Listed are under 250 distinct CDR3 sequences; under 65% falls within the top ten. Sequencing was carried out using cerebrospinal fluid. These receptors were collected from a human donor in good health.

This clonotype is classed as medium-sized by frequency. The CDR3 loop is CASTPSLRLETQYF. V usage is TRBV7-2 and J usage is TRBJ2-5; there is no DNA to check the TCRdb D call of TRBD1. CDR3 length equals 14 residues. Germline CDR1 SGHTA, CDR2 FQGNSA.

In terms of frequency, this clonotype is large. The CDR3 sequence is CASSGAGVVLETQYF. The rearrangement joins TRBV10-2 to TRBJ2-5. The germline CDR1 and CDR2 sequences are WSHSY and SAAADI. The CDR3 is 15 residues long.

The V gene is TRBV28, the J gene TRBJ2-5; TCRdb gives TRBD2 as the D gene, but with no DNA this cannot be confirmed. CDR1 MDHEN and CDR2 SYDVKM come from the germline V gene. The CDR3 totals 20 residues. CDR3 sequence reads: CASSKPMAGTSGGYQETQYF.

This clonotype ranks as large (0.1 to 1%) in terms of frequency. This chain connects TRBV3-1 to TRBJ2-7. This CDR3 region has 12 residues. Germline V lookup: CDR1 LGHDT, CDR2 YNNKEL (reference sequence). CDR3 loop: CASSQSPLGQYF.

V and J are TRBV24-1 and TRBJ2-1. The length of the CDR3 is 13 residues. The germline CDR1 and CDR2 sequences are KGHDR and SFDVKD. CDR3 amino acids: CATSDYLDNEQFF.